The T cell receptor (beta chain) under discussion was sequenced for a study of Ad26.COV2.S vaccination and SARS-CoV-2 variants. Whole-study context: Doses of Ad26.COV2.S were injected into muscle once or twice, 56 days apart. Study findings and constraints: Relative to placebo recipients, vaccine recipients exhibited elevated spike-specific TCR breadth. Total T cell responses were possibly underestimated by TCR breadth and depth analyses.

Profiled with immunoSEQ multiplex PCR; TCRdb holds only in-frame clones, not every one. This table has some 290,000 clones, about 86% appearing once. V was pared by 3 bases and J by 6 bases, with 3 bases between. The germline CDR1 and CDR2 sequences are WSHSY and SAAADI. The CDR3 is 11 residues long. Treatment reported: 19 received Ad26.COV2.S at low or high dose, single or two shots; 5 received placebo; per-sample allocation not given. Samples were taken on day 63 after the first vaccine or placebo injection. Vaccine was an Ad26 vector expressing Wuhan-strain SARS-CoV-2 spike. A remark on this clone: The antigen is not known.

The receptor was isolated from a person between 18 and 65 years old who received the Ad26.COV2.S COVID-19 vaccine or a placebo. Specimen: peripheral blood, collected in a trial of Ad26.COV2.S vaccine versus placebo. The chain links TRBV10-2 to TRBJ2-1; D unclear. The CDR3 loop reads CASSDGNEQFF. DNA for the CDR3: TGCGCCAGCAGTGATGGCAATGAGCAGTTCTTC.